This T cell receptor (beta chain) was recorded in a study of CD8+ T cells in alopecia areata. V shed 4 bases and J shed 0 bases, with 9 bases lying between them. The CDR3 contains 14 residues. Germline loops: CDR1 SGHDN, CDR2 FVKESK. Indicated treatment: oral pan-JAK inhibitor, 5-10 mg twice daily. As the sequencing template, cDNA was produced by extracting RNA and reverse transcribing it. Some clones are missing from TCRdb's copy, which holds only in-frame ones; the method was immunoSEQ multiplex PCR. This table has a few hundred thousand clones, around 57% appearing once. This chain joins TRBV14 and TRBJ2-5; D may be TRBD2 (6 bases). The source was CD4+ T cells sorted from blood, collected at week 4, from a patient treated with tofacitinib. The origin of this receptor is a human donor with alopecia areata. CDR3 sequence: CASSRRENQETQYF. For the CDR3, the DNA is TGTGCCAGCAGCCGACGGGAGAACCAAGAGACCCAGTACTTC. Variable domain in full (rest from reference TRBV14 and TRBJ2-5): EAGVTQFPSHSVIEKGQTVTLRCDPISGHDNLYWYRRVMGKEIKFLLHFVKESKQDESGMPNNRFLAERTGGTYSTLKVQPAELEDSGVYFCASSRRENQETQYFGPGTRLLVL.